Listed below are T cell receptor beta chains from one sample, sequenced in a study of blood T cell repertoires in COVID-19. The table came from immunoSEQ multiplex PCR; TCRdb's copy has only in-frame clones and leaves some out. The sample lists a few hundred thousand clones, roughly nine tenths occurring once. Sequencing used peripheral blood. Receptors originate from a man aged 35 to 55 with acute or convalescent COVID-19. The CDR3 runs from the conserved cysteine through the conserved F or W. A D gene is named only where the DNA matches it firmly. Size is stated for part of the rows, as once, few or many counts, or as a class when the clone is expanded.

V gene	D gene	clone size	J gene	CDR3 protein	CDR3 DNA
TRBV19	-	-	TRBJ1-3	CASSIYSGNSGNTIYF	TGTGCCAGTAGTATTTATTCAGGCAACTCTGGAAACACCATATATTTT
TRBV5-1	TRBD1	-	TRBJ1-2	CASSKQLGQGGTYGYTF	TGCGCCAGCAGCAAACAATTGGGACAGGGAGGCACCTATGGCTACACCTTC
TRBV4-2	TRBD1	-	TRBJ1-2	CASSQGRDSDGHGYTF	TGTGCCAGCAGCCAAGGGCGGGACAGCGACGGCCATGGCTACACCTTC
TRBV4-1	TRBD1	-	TRBJ2-1	CASSQDNRGIDEQFF	TGCGCCAGCAGCCAAGATAACAGGGGAATTGATGAGCAGTTCTTC
TRBV28	TRBD2	-	TRBJ2-5	CASSPTGLEQETQYF	TGTGCCAGCAGTCCAACAGGACTAGAGCAAGAGACCCAGTACTTC
TRBV4-1	-	-	TRBJ1-1	CASSRLAGTMNTEAFF	TGCGCCAGCAGCCGTCTAGCGGGAACCATGAACACTGAAGCTTTCTTT
TRBV29-1	-	-	TRBJ1-1	CSAVEGLTEAFF	TGCAGCGCCGTAGAGGGACTAACTGAAGCTTTCTTT
TRBV15	-	-	TRBJ1-6	CATSRGAYTGNSPLHF	TGTGCCACCAGCAGGGGGGCTTATACAGGGAATTCACCCCTCCACTTT
TRBV2	TRBD2	-	TRBJ2-7	CASSDSGRGYEQYF	TGTGCCAGCAGTGACAGCGGGAGGGGCTACGAGCAGTACTTC
TRBV20-1	-	-	TRBJ2-6	CSASLAGDSGANVLTF	TGCAGTGCTAGTTTGGCAGGGGACTCTGGGGCCAACGTCCTGACTTTC
TRBV7-8	-	-	TRBJ2-5	CASSLRRGSRPETQYF	TGTGCCAGCAGCTTAAGGAGGGGCAGCCGTCCAGAGACCCAGTACTTC
TRBV7-9	TRBD1	-	TRBJ1-4	CASSLGTGSLGEKLFF	TGTGCCAGCAGCTTAGGGACAGGGTCGCTGGGTGAAAAACTGTTTTTT
TRBV18	-	-	TRBJ1-4	CASSLIQGTAGEKLFF	TGTGCCAGCTCACTTATCCAGGGGACGGCGGGTGAAAAACTGTTTTTT
TRBV12-3/TRBV12-4	-	-	TRBJ1-2	CASSSQGGGYTF	TGTGCCAGCAGTTCCCAGGGCGGTGGCTACACCTTC
TRBV19	TRBD1	once	TRBJ1-3	CASSEGQSSGNTIYF	TGTGCCAGTAGTGAGGGACAGTCCTCTGGAAACACCATATATTTT
TRBV30	-	-	TRBJ1-6	CAWSVLSIRGQSNSPLHF	TGTGCCTGGAGTGTATTATCCATACGAGGACAGAGTAATTCACCCCTCCACTTT
TRBV25-1	-	-	TRBJ2-7	CASSGTTIEQYF	TGTGCCAGCAGTGGTACAACAATCGAGCAGTACTTC
TRBV12-3/TRBV12-4	TRBD1	-	TRBJ1-2	CASRPGQYGYTF	TGTGCCAGCAGGCCGGGACAGTATGGCTACACCTTC
TRBV13	-	-	TRBJ2-7	CASSSSPGQYYEQYF	TGTGCCAGCAGCTCCTCCCCGGGACAATACTACGAGCAGTACTTC
TRBV7-5	-	-	TRBJ1-2	CARSSRRGYGYTF	TGTGCCAGAAGTTCACGGCGGGGGTATGGCTACACCTTC
TRBV7-9	TRBD1	-	TRBJ2-5	CASIPGQGVETQYF	TGTGCCAGCATCCCGGGACAGGGTGTGGAGACCCAGTACTTC
TRBV28	TRBD1	-	TRBJ2-1	CASSLPRTGGQFF	TGTGCCAGCAGTCTGCCCCGAACAGGGGGTCAGTTCTTC
TRBV5-1	TRBD1	-	TRBJ1-2	CASSSTKTGGIYGYTF	TGCGCCAGCAGCTCGACTAAGACAGGGGGTATCTATGGCTACACCTTC
TRBV7-9	-	-	TRBJ2-7	CASSSYLQGNEQYF	TGTGCCAGCAGCTCTTACTTACAGGGAAACGAGCAGTACTTC
TRBV19	-	-	TRBJ1-1	CASRGGQNLGAFF	TGTGCCAGTAGAGGAGGACAGAACCTTGGAGCTTTCTTT
TRBV4-1	-	-	TRBJ2-2	CASSLYGSGGELFF	TGCGCCAGCAGTCTTTACGGGAGTGGCGGGGAGCTGTTTTTT
TRBV27	-	-	TRBJ1-1	CASSLRARGTEAFF	TGTGCCAGCAGTTTAAGGGCCAGGGGCACTGAAGCTTTCTTT
TRBV6-2/TRBV6-3	-	-	TRBJ1-6	CASNPSRRTENSPLHF	TGTGCCAGCAACCCTTCGCGGAGGACTGAAAATTCACCCCTCCACTTT